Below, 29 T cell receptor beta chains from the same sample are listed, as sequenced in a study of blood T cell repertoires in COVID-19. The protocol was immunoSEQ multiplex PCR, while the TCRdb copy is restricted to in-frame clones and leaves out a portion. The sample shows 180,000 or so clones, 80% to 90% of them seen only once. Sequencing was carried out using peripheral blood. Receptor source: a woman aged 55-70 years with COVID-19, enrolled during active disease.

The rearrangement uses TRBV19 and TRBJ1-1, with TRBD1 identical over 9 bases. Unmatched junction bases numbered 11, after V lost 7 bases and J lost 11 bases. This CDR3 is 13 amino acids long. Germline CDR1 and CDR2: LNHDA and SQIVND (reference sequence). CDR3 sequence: CASIRKGQGRAFF. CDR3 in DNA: TGTGCCAGTATCCGCAAGGGACAGGGACGTGCTTTCTTT. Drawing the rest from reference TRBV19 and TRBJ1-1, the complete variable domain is DGGITQSPKYLFRKEGQNVTLSCEQNLNHDAMYWYRQDPGQGLRLIYYSQIVNDFQKGDIAEGYSVSREKKESFPLTVTSAQKNPTAFYLCASIRKGQGRAFFGQGTRLTVV.

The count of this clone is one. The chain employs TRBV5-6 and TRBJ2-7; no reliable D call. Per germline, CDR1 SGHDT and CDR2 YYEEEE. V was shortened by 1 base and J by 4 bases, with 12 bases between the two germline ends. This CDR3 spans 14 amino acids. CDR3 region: CASSLNSPWYEQYF. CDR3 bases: TGTGCCAGCAGCTTGAACAGCCCCTGGTACGAGCAGTACTTC.

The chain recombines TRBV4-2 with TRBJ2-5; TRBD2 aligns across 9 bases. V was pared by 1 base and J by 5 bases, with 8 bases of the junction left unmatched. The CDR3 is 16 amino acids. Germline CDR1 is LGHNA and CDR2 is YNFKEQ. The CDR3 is CASSQVTAGGRETQYF. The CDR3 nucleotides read TGTGCCAGCAGCCAAGTAACTGCGGGAGGGCGTGAGACCCAGTACTTC.

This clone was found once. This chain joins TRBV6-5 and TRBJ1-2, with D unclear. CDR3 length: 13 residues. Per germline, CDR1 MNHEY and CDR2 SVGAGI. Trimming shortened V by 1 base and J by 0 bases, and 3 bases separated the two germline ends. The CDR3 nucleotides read TGTGCCAGCAGTTACTGGCCTAACTATGGCTACACCTTC. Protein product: CASSYWPNYGYTF.

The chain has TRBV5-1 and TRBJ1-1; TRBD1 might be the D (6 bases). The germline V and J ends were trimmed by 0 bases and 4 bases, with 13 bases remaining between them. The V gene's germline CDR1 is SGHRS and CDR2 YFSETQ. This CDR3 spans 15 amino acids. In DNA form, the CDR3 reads TGCGCCAGCAGCTTGGGGCTACAGGGTACCACTGAAGCTTTCTTT. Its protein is CASSLGLQGTTEAFF.

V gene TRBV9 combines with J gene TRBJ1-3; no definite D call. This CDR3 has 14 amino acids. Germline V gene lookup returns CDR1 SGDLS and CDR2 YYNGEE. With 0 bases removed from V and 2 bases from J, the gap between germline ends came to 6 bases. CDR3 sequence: CASSVVGAGNTIYF. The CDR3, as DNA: TGTGCCAGCAGCGTAGTAGGAGCTGGAAACACCATATATTTT. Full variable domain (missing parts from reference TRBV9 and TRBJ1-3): DSGVTQTPKHLITATGQRVTLRCSPRSGDLSVYWYQQSLDQGLQFLIQYYNGEERAKGNILERFSAQQFPDLHSELNLSSLELGDSALYFCASSVVGAGNTIYFGEGSWLTVV.

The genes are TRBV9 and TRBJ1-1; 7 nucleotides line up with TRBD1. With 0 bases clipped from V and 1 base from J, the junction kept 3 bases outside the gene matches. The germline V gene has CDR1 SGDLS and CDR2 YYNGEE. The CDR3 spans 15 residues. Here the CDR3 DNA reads TGTGCCAGCAGCGTAGAGGGGACAGCGAACACTGAAGCTTTCTTT. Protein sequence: CASSVEGTANTEAFF.

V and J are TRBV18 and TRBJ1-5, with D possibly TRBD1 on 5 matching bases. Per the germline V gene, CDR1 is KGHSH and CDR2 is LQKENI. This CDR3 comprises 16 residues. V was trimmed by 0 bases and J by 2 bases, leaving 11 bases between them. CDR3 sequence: CASSPPAGRGNQPQHF. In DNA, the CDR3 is TGTGCCAGCTCACCACCGGCAGGGAGGGGCAATCAGCCCCAGCATTTT.

This CDR3 reads CASSRSPVAVLQETQYF. The DNA for the CDR3 is TGTGCCAGCAGCCGTTCCCCAGTTGCGGTACTCCAAGAGACCCAGTACTTC. The chain recombines TRBV7-2 with TRBJ2-5; no definite D call. The ends were cut back, 5 bases at V and 1 base at J, with 20 bases in the middle. Germline V lookup: CDR1 SGHTA, CDR2 FQGNSA. The CDR3 sequence is 17 residues long.

The CDR3 protein is CASSSYGTRNTEAFF. The DNA of the CDR3 is TGTGCCAGCAGCTCCTACGGGACACGCAACACTGAAGCTTTCTTT. The V gene is TRBV7-8, the J gene TRBJ1-1; TRBD1 might be the D (6 bases). CDR3 length: 15 amino acids. The germline gives CDR1 SGHVS, CDR2 FQNEAQ. V dropped 4 bases and J dropped 2 bases, with 14 bases sitting between them.

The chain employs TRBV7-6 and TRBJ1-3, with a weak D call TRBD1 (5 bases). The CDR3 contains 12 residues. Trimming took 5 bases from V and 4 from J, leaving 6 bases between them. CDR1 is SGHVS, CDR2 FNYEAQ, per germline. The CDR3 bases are TGTGCCAGCAGCCCAGGGGGAAACACCATATATTTT. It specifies CASSPGGNTIYF.

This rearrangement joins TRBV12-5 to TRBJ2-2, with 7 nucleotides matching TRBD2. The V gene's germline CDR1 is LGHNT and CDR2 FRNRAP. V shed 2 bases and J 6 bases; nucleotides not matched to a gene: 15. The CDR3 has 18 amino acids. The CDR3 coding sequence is TGTGCTAGTGGTTTGAAACTAGCGCCGAAAACGGGGCCCGGGGAGCTGTTTTTT. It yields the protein CASGLKLAPKTGPGELFF.

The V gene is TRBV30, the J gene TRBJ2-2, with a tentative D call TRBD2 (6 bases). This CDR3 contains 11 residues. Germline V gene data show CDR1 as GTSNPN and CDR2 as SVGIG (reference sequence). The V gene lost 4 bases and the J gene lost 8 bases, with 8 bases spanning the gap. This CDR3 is CAWKGRGELFF. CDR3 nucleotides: TGTGCCTGGAAGGGGAGGGGGGAGCTGTTTTTT.

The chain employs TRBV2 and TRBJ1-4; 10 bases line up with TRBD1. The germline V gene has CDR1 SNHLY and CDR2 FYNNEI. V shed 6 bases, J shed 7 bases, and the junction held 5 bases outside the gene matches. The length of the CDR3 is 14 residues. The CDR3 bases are TGTGCCAGCAGGGGGACAGGGGTGTTTGAAAAACTGTTTTTT. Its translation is CASRGTGVFEKLFF.

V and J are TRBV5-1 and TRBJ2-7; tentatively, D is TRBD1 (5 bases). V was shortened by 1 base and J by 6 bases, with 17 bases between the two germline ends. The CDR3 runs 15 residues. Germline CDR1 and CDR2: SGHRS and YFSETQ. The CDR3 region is CASSLLAGKSFEQYF. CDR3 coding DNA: TGCGCCAGCAGCTTGCTGGCAGGGAAGTCGTTCGAGCAGTACTTC.

Written as DNA, the CDR3 is TGTGCCAGCAGTTTCCTGGGACTAGCGGCCGACAATGAGCAGTTCTTC. Its protein product is CASSFLGLAADNEQFF. The rearrangement uses TRBV27 and TRBJ2-1; the match to TRBD2 covers 11 bases. The CDR3 length is 16 residues. Trimming removed 3 bases from V and 5 bases from J; junction bases left unmatched: 6. CDR1 is MNHEY and CDR2 is SMNVEV in the germline V gene (reference sequence).

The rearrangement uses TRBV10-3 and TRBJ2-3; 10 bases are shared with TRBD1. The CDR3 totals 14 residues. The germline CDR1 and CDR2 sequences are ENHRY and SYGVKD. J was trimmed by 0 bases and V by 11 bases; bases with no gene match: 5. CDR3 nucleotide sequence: TGTGCCGCAGGGACAGGGGATAGCACAGATACGCAGTATTTT. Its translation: CAAGTGDSTDTQYF.

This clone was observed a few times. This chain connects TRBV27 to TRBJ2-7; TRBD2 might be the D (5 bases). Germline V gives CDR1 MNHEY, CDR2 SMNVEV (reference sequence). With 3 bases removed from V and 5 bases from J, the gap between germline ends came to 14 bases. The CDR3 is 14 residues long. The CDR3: CASSFPERLDEQYF. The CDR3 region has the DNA TGTGCCAGCAGTTTCCCAGAGCGGCTAGACGAGCAGTACTTC.

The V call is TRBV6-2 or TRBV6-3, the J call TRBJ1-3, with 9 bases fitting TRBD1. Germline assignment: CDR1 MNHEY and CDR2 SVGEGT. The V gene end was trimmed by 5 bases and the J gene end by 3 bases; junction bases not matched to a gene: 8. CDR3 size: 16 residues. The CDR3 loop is CASSNLQGARGNTIYF. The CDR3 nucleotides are TGTGCCAGCAGTAACTTACAGGGGGCGCGTGGAAACACCATATATTTT.

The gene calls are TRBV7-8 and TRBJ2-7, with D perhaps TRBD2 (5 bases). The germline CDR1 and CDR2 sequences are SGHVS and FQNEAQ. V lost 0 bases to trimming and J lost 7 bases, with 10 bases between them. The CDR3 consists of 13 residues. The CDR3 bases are TGTGCCAGCAGCTTAGCCCTACCGGGAGAGCAGTACTTC. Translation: CASSLALPGEQYF.

The CDR3 bases are TGTGCTAGTGGTTTGGGACTAAGTACCGATACGCAGTATTTT. This translates into CASGLGLSTDTQYF. The chain has TRBV12-5 and TRBJ2-3; tentative D call: TRBD2 (5 bases). Between the trimmed V and J ends, which lost 1 base and 6 bases, there was a span of 11 bases. Germline V gene lookup returns CDR1 LGHNT and CDR2 FRNRAP. The CDR3 is 14 residues long.

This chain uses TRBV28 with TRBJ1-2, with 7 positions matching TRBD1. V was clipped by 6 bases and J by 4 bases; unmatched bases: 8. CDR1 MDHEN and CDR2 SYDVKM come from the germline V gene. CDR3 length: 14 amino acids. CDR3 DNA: TGTGCCAGCAGCTTCCTAGACAGGGTCTATGGCTACACCTTC. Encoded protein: CASSFLDRVYGYTF.

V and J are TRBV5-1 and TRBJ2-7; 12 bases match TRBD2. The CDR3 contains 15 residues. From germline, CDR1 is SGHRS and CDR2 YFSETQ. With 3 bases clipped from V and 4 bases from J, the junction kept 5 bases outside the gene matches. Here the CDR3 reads CASSSSGRALYEQYF. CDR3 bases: TGCGCCAGCAGCTCTAGCGGGAGGGCTTTATACGAGCAGTACTTC.

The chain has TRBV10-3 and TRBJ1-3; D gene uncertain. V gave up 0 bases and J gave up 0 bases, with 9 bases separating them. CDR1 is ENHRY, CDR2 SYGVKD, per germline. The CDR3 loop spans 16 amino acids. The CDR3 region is CAISESQVSSGNTIYF. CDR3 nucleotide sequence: TGTGCCATCAGTGAGTCCCAGGTTAGCTCTGGAAACACCATATATTTT.

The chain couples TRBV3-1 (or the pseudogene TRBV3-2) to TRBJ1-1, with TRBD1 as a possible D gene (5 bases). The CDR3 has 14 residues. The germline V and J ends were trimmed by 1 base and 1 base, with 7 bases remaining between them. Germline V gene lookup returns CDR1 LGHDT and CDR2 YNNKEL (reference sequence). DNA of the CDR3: TGTGCCAGCAGCCAAGCGGGGGGGAACACTGAAGCTTTCTTT. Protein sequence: CASSQAGGNTEAFF.

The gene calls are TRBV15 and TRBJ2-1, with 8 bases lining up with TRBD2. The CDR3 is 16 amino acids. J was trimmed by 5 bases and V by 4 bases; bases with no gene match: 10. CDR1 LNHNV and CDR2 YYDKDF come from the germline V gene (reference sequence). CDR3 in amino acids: CATSIPLTGGNNEQFF. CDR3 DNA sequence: TGTGCCACCAGCATACCCCTAACGGGAGGGAACAATGAGCAGTTCTTC.

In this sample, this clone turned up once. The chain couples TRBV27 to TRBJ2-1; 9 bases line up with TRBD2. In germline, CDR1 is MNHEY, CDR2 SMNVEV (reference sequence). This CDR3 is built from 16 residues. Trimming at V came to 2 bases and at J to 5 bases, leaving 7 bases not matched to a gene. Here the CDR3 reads CASSLRSSGANNEQFF. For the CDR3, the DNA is TGTGCCAGCAGTTTACGGTCTAGCGGGGCGAACAATGAGCAGTTCTTC.

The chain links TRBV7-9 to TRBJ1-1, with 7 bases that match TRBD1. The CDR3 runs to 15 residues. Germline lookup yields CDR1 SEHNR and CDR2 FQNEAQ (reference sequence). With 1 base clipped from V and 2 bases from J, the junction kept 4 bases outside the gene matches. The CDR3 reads CASSLVGGPNTEAFF. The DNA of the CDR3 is TGTGCCAGCAGCTTAGTAGGGGGCCCAAACACTGAAGCTTTCTTT. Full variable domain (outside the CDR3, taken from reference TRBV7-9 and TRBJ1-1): DTGVSQNPRHKITKRGQNVTFRCDPISEHNRLYWYRQTLGQGPEFLTYFQNEAQLEKSRLLSDRFSAERPKGSFSTLEIQRTEQGDSAMYLCASSLVGGPNTEAFFGQGTRLTVV.

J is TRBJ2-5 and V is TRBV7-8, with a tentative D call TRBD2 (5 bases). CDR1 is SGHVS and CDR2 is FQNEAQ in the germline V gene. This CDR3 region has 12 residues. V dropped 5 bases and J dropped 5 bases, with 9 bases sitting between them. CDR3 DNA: TGTGCCAGCAGCCATCCGGGGGAGACCCAGTACTTC. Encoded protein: CASSHPGETQYF.